The clone carrying this T cell receptor (beta chain) has a count of ten or more. Antigen unknown. This sample was taken from a study of T cells in Graves' hyperthyroidism and ophthalmopathy. Amplified regions were TCR beta CDR3 sequences from RNA transcripts. The primer set for the first-round RT-PCR of the TCR CDR3 was HTBI. One entry per CDR3 protein results from TCRdb running MiXCR on the multiplex PCR reads. The table has about 360,000 distinct CDR3 sequences, 13% seen once. Findings and limits, study-wide: Stable hyperthyroidism was separated from ophthalmopathy by a model based on 13 V-J features. Progression to ophthalmopathy was predicted a median of roughly 6.5 months early.

Exclusions: uncontrolled infection, other autoimmune disease, pregnancy, lactation. This CDR3 comprises 16 residues. Germline-derived CDR1 and CDR2 are SGHVS and FNYEAQ. V lost 2 bases to trimming and J lost 3 bases; unmatched junction nucleotides: 8. Input material: blood. The J gene is TRBJ2-7, the V gene TRBV7-6, with TRBD2 matching 9 bases. This receptor was identified in a man in his thirties or forties with Graves' hyperthyroidism that later progressed to Graves' ophthalmopathy. DNA for the CDR3: TGTGCCAGCAGCTTAACCCTAGCGGGGATCCTCTACGAGCAGTACTTC. Translated, it gives CASSLTLAGILYEQYF.